The present TCR beta chain was sequenced within a study of blood T cells in healthy people across ages. Trimming took off 0 bases at V and 9 bases at J, with 15 bases between the two ends. This CDR3 contains 14 residues. From germline, CDR1 is LGHDT and CDR2 YNNKEL (reference sequence). Worth noting for this clonotype: The CDR3 does not close with the conserved phenylalanine or tryptophan, likely indicating a read error.

A sample-barcoded 5' primer and a J-beta primer mix were used in a second PCR of about 6 to 11 cycles. Every cDNA molecule carried a tag from a template-switch adaptor bearing 12 random nucleotides. TCRdb redid the calling of the 5' RACE reads with MiXCR, one entry per CDR3 protein. Among 600,000 to 900,000 distinct CDR3 sequences, 25% to 30% were seen once, and the ten largest hold 2.5% to 3.5%. Separately, the same data were catalogued under a study of T cells of mothers and their children.

The TCR sequence derives from a boy aged 5-17 years in good health. Sequenced material: blood. V usage is TRBV3-1 and J usage is TRBJ2-7, with D tentatively TRBD1 or TRBD2 (6 bases each). The CDR3 here is CASSQDGGPRPQYS. In nucleotides, the CDR3 is TGTGCCAGCAGCCAAGACGGGGGCCCTCGGCCGCAGTACTCC.